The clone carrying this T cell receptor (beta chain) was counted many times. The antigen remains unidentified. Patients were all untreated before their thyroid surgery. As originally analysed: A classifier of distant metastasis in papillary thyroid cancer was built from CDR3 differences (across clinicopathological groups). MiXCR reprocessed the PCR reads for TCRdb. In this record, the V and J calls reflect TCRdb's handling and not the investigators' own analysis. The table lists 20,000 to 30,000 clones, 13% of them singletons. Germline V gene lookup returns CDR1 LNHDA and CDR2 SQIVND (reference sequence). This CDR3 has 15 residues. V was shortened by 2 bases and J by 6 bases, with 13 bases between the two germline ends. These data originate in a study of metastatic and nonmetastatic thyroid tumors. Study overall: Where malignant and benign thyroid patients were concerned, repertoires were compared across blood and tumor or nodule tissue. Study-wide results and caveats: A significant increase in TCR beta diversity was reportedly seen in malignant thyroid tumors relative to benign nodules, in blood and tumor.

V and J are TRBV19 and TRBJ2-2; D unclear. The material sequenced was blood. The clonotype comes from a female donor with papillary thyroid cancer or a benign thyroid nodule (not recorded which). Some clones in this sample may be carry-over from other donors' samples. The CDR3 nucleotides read TGTGCCAGTAGTATAAGTGTGGCAGTCCCCGGGGAGCTGTTTTTT. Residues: CASSISVAVPGELFF.